This section outlines one T cell receptor beta chain sequence together with its context. The repertoire was sequenced with immunoSEQ multiplex PCR; TCRdb's copy has only in-frame clones and lacks some. Of approximately 2.1 million clones listed, approximately 95% were seen once; the top ten hold under 0.45%. Germline assignment: CDR1 SGHNT and CDR2 YYREEE (reference sequence). The CDR3 runs 15 residues. Trimming took off 1 base at V and 4 bases at J, with 15 bases between the two ends. The source of the sample is a study of shared clonotypes between healthy human individuals. The TCR comes from a man aged 18-30 years in good health. Some clones in this sample may be carry-over from other donors' samples. Sequencing was done on a sample of naive CD4+ T cells from PBMCs. Noted subset: CD45RA+ positively selected. This sequence joins TRBV5-4 and TRBJ2-7, with D perhaps TRBD1 (6 bases). The CDR3 loop reads CASSLSLGQEYEQYF. CDR3 coding DNA: TGTGCCAGCAGCTTGTCATTGGGACAAGAATACGAGCAGTACTTC.